This TCR beta chain was observed in a study of cytomegalovirus exposure and HLA in healthy donors. Whole-study context: As an earlier analysis found, roughly 170 million T cells yielded about 120 million unique TCR beta sequences.

A multiplex PCR was run with 60 Vbeta primers and 13 Jbeta primers. Here immunoSEQ multiplex PCR was the method, and the copy in TCRdb shows in-frame clones only, minus some. The table lists around 78,000 clones, roughly 72% of them singletons, with 8.5% to 14% in the top ten. Findings and limits, study-wide: HLA restriction was apparent for most CMV-associated TCR beta chains in a later analysis. Relative to equally common others, HLA-associated TCR beta chains showed greater clonal expansion in a later analysis.

As regards this clone: Its antigen is currently unknown.

Trimming removed 6 bases from V and 0 bases from J; junction bases left unmatched: 14. Germline V CDR1 and CDR2: LNHDA, SQIVND (reference sequence). This CDR3 region has 18 residues. Input material: PBMCs. The TCR was taken from a woman aged 40-49 years in good health and CMV-seropositive. The chain recombines TRBV19 with TRBJ1-5; 7 nucleotides match TRBD1. CDR3 residues: CASSLTGATVYSNQPQHF. CDR3 DNA sequence: TGTGCCAGTAGCCTTACAGGGGCCACCGTATATAGCAATCAGCCCCAGCATTTT.